The clone carrying this T cell receptor (beta chain) was counted a few times. The antigen is not known. This sample was taken from a study of regulatory T cells in long-lasting Graves disease. Construction of the TCR beta libraries employed iRepertoire HTBI primers in conjunction with Arm-PCR of CDR3 regions. TCRdb reprocessed the multiplex PCR reads with MiXCR, giving one entry per CDR3 protein. The data hold under 450,000 distinct CDR3 sequences, with approximately 10% observed a single time. Broader study findings: Few sampled subjects may have lowered accuracy.

Germline values: CDR1 DFQATT, CDR2 SNEGSKA (reference sequence). Trimming removed 0 bases from V and 0 bases from J, with 11 bases in between. The length of the CDR3 is 15 residues. Time point reported: newly diagnosed GD, antithyroid drugs for less than 3 months. Following extraction of RNA from PBMCs, that RNA was used to make the TCR library. The data were also submitted as part of a second study, on T cells in Graves' hyperthyroidism and ophthalmopathy. As that report states: Appearing also in blood were most of the thyroid clonotypes expanded above 0.001.

The receptor comes from a woman aged 18 to 35 with Graves disease. The chain recombines TRBV20-1 with TRBJ1-1; tentatively, D is TRBD1 (5 bases). The sample consisted of peripheral blood mononuclear cells (PBMCs), taken at new diagnosis, from a patient treated with antithyroid drugs. As DNA, the CDR3 is TGCAGTGCTAGAGATCCGCGGACAATGAACACTGAAGCTTTCTTT. It codes for CSARDPRTMNTEAFF.